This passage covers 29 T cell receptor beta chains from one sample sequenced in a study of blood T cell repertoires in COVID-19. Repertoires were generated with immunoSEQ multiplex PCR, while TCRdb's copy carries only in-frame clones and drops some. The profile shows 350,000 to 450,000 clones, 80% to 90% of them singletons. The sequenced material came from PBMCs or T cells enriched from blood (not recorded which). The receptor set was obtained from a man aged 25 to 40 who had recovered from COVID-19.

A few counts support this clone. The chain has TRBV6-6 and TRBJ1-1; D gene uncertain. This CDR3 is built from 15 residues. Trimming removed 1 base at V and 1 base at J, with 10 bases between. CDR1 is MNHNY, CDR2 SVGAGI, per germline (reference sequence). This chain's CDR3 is CASSYWNTGNTEAFF. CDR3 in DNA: TGTGCCAGCAGTTACTGGAATACGGGGAACACTGAAGCTTTCTTT.

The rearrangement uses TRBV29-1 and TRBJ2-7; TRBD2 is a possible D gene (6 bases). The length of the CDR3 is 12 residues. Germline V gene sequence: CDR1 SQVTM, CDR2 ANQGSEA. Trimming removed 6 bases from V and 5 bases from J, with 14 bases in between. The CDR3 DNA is TGCAGCGTCCGGGAGCCCGGGGACGAGCAGTACTTC. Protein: CSVREPGDEQYF.

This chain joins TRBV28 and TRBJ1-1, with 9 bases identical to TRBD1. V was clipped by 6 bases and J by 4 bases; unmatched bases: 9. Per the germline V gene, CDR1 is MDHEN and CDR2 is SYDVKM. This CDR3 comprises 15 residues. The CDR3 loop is CASSAGTGWRTEAFF. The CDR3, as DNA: TGTGCCAGCAGCGCCGGGACAGGGTGGCGCACTGAAGCTTTCTTT.

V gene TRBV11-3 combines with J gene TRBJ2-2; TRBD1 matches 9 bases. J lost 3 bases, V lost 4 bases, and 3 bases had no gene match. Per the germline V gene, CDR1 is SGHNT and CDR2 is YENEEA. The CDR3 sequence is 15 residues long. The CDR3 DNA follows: TGTGCCAGCAGCTCACGACAGGGGGACACCGGGGAGCTGTTTTTT. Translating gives CASSSRQGDTGELFF.

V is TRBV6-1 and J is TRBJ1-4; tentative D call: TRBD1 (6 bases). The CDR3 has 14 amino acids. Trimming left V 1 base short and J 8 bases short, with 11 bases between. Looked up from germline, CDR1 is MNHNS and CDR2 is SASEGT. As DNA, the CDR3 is TGTGCCAGCAGTGAAGGGAGGGGGGGGGAAAAACTGTTTTTT. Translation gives CASSEGRGGEKLFF.

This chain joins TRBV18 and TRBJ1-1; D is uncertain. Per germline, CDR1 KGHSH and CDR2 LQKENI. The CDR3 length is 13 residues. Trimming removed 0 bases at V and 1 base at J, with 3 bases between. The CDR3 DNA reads TGTGCCAGCTCACCACCAGCGAACACTGAAGCTTTCTTT. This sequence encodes CASSPPANTEAFF.

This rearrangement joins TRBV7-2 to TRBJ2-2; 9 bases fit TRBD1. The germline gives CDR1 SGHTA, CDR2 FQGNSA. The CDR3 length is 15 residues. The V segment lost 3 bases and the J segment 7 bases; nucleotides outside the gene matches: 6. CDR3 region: CASSFTGGAGGELFF. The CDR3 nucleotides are TGTGCCAGCAGCTTTACAGGGGGCGCCGGCGGGGAGCTGTTTTTT.

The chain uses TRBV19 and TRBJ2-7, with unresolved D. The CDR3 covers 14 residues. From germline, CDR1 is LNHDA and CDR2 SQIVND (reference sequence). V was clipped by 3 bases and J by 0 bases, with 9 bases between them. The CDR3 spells CASSMVASSYEQYF. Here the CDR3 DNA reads TGTGCCAGTAGTATGGTGGCTAGCTCCTACGAGCAGTACTTC.

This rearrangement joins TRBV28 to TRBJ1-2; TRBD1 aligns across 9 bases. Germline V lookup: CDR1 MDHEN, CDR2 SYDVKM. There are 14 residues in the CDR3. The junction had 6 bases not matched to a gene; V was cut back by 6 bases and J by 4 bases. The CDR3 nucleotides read TGTGCCAGCAGGTCACAGGGGGCAGGCTATGGCTACACCTTC. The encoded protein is CASRSQGAGYGYTF.

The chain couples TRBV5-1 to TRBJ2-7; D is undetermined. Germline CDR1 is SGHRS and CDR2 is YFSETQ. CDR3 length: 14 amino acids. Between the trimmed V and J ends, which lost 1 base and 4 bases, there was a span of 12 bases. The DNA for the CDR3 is TGCGCCAGCAGCTTGAACAGAGAAACTTACGAGCAGTACTTC. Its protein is CASSLNRETYEQYF.

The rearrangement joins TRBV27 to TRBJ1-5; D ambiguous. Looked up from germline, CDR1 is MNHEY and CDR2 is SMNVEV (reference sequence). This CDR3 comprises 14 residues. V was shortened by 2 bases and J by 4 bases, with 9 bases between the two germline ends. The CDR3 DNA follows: TGTGCCAGCAGTTTAGATGGTAGTAATCAGCCCCAGCATTTT. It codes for CASSLDGSNQPQHF.

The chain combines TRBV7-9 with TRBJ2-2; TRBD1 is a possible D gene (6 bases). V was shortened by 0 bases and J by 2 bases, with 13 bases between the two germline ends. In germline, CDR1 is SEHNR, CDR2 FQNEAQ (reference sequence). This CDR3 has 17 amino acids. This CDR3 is CASSLALDRPNTGELFF. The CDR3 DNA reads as TGTGCCAGCAGCTTAGCGCTTGACAGGCCCAACACCGGGGAGCTGTTTTTT.

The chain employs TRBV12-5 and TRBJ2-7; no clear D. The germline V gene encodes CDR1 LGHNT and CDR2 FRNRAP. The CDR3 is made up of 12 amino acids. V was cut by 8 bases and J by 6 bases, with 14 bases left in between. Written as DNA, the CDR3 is TGTGCTAGTAGTACACTGGGCAGCGAGCAGTACTTC. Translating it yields CASSTLGSEQYF.

CDR3 region: CASSMRQIYQPQHF. Here the CDR3 DNA reads TGTGCCAGCAGCATGCGACAGATTTATCAGCCCCAGCATTTT. The V call is TRBV21-1, the J call TRBJ1-5; the tabulated D call, TRBD1, remains unverified against the DNA. TRBV21-1 is classified as a pseudogene. This CDR3 region has 14 residues.

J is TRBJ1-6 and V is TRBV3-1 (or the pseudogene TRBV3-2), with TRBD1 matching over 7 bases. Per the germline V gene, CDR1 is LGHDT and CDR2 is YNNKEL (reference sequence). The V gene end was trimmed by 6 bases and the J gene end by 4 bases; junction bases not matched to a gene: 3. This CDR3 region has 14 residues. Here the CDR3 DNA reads TGTGCCAGCAGTCCGGGACAGTATAATTCACCCCTCCACTTT. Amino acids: CASSPGQYNSPLHF.

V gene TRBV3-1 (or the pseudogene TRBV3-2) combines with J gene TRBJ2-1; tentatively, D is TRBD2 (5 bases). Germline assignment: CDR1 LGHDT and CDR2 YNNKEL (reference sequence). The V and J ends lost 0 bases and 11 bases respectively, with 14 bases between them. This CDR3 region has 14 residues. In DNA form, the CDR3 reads TGTGCCAGCAGCCAAGATACTAGTGAGTCCAAGCAGTTCTTC. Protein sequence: CASSQDTSESKQFF.

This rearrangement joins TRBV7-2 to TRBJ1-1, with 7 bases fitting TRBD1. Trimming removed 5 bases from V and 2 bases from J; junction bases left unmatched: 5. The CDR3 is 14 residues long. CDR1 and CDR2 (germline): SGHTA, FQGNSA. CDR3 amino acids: CASSQNRGNTEAFF. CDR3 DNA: TGTGCCAGCAGCCAAAACAGGGGTAACACTGAAGCTTTCTTT.

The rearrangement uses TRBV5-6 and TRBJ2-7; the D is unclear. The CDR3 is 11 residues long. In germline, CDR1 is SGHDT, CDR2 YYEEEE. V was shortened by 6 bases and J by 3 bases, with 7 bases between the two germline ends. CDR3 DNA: TGTGCCAGCAACACCAACTACGAGCAGTACTTC. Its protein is CASNTNYEQYF.

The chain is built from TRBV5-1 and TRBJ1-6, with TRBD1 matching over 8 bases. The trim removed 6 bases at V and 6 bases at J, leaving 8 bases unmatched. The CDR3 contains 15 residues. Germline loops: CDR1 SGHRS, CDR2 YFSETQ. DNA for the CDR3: TGCGCCAGCACGTGGGCAGGGGGCATTAATTCACCCCTCCACTTT. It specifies CASTWAGGINSPLHF.

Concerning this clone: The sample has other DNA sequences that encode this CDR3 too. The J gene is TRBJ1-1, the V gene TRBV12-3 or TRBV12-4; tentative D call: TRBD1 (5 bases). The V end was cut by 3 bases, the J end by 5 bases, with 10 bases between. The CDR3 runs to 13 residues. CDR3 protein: CASSFGGATEAFF. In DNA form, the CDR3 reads TGTGCCAGCAGTTTTGGAGGGGCTACTGAAGCTTTCTTT.

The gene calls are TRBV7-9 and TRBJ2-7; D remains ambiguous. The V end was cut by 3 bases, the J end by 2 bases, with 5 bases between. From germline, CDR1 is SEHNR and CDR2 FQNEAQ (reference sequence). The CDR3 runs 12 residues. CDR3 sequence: CASSFGTYEQYF. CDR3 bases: TGTGCCAGCAGCTTTGGCACCTACGAGCAGTACTTC.

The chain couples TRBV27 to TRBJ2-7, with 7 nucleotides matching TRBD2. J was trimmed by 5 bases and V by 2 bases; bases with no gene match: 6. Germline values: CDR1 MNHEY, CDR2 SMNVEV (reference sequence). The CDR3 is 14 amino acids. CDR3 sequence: CASSLGGSLDEQYF. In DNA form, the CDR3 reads TGTGCCAGCAGTTTAGGCGGGAGTTTGGACGAGCAGTACTTC.

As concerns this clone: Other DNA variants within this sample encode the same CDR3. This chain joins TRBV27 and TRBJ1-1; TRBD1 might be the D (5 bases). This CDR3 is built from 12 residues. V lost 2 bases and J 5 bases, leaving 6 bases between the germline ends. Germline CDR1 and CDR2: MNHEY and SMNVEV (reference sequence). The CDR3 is CASSLKGTEAFF. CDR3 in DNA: TGTGCCAGCAGTTTAAAGGGGACTGAAGCTTTCTTT.

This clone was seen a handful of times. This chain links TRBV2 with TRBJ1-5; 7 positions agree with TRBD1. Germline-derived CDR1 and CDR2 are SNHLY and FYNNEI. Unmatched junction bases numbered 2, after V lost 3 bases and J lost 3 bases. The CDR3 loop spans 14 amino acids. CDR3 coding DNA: TGTGCCAGCAGTGATACAGGGGTCAATCAGCCCCAGCATTTT. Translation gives CASSDTGVNQPQHF.

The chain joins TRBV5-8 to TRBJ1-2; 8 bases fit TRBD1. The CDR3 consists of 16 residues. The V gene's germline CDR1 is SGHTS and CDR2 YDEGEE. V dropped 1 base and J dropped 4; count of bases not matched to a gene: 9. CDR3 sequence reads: CASSLLGSGTGYGYTF. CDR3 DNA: TGTGCCAGCAGCTTGTTGGGCAGCGGGACAGGCTATGGCTACACCTTC.

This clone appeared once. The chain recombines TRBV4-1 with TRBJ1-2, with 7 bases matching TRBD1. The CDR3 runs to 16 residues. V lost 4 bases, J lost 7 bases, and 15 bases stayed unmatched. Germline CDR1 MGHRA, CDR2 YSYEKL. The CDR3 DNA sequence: TGCGCCAGCAGCCGCGCTGCAGGGGGATTCGTCGGTGGCTACACCTTC. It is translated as CASSRAAGGFVGGYTF.

CDR3 sequence: CASSQAGKDTIYF. The DNA of the CDR3 is TGTGCCAGCAGCCAAGCAGGGAAAGACACCATATATTTT. The rearrangement joins TRBV3-1 (or the pseudogene TRBV3-2) to TRBJ1-3; TRBD1 is a possible D gene (5 bases). The CDR3 loop spans 13 amino acids. The V gene lost 1 base and the J gene lost 8 bases, with 9 bases spanning the gap. Germline CDR1 and CDR2: LGHDT and YNNKEL (reference sequence).

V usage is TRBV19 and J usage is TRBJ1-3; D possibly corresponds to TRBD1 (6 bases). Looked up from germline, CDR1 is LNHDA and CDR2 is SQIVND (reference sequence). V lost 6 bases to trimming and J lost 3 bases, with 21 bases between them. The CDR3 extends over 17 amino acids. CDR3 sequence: CASRARVGQSVGNTIYF. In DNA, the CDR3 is TGTGCCAGTAGGGCCCGAGTCGGACAGAGCGTTGGAAACACCATATATTTT.

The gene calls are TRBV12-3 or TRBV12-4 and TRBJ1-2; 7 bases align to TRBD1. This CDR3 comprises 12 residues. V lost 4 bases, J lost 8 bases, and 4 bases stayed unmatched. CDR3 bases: TGTGCCAGCAGTTCCACAGGGGACGGCTACACCTTC. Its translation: CASSSTGDGYTF.